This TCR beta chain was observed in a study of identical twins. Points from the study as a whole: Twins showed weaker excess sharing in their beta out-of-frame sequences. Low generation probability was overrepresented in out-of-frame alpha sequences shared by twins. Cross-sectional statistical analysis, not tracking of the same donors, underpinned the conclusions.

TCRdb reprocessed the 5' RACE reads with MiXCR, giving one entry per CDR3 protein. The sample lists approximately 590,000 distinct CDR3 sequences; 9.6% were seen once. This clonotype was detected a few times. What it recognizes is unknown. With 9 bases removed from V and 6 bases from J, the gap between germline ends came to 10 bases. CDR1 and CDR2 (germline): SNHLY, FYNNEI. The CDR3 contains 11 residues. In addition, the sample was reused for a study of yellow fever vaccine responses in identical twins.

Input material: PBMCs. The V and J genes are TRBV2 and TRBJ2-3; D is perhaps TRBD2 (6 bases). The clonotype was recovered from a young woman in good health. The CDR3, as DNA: TGTGCCAGACGGGAGAGGGATACGCAGTATTTT. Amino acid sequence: CARRERDTQYF.